The 2 T cell receptor beta chains presented below share a single source sample, sequenced in a study of cytomegalovirus exposure and HLA in healthy donors. In the PCR, 60 Vbeta and 13 Jbeta primers were used. Here immunoSEQ multiplex PCR was the method, and the copy in TCRdb shows in-frame clones only, minus some. The sample lists 100,000 to 150,000 clones, approximately 80% occurring once. The specimen sequenced was PBMCs. These receptors came from a man aged 25 to 40 in good health and CMV-seropositive.

This sequence joins TRBV5-1 and TRBJ2-1, with D perhaps matching TRBD2 (6 bases). Trimming took off 1 base at V and 5 bases at J, with 13 bases between the two ends. Germline V gene lookup returns CDR1 SGHRS and CDR2 YFSETQ. The CDR3 consists of 15 residues. This CDR3 reads CASSLFREADNEQFF. CDR3 bases: TGCGCCAGCAGCTTGTTCAGGGAGGCGGACAATGAGCAGTTCTTC.

This clone showed up just a few times. This chain links TRBV5-8 with TRBJ1-2; 12 nucleotides agree with TRBD1. Trimming removed 0 bases from V and 6 bases from J; junction bases left unmatched: 3. This CDR3 comprises 15 residues. The germline CDR1 and CDR2 sequences are SGHTS and YDEGEE. This CDR3 is CASSLGDRGLDGYTF. CDR3 DNA sequence: TGTGCCAGCAGCTTGGGGGACAGGGGGCTGGATGGCTACACCTTC.